This T cell receptor (beta chain) comes out of a study of blood T cell repertoires in COVID-19 (dated by TCRdb to 2019 to 2021). For context, the study as a whole: Samples covering the acute and convalescent phases of COVID-19 were provided by collaborators in the United States, Italy and Spain. Where available, HLA class I and class II types were taken from metadata supplied by the sample provider and were not determined by assay-based typing. The material from the prospective study consisted of cDNA or gDNA derived from T cells, B-cell-depleted T cells, or PBMCs. Subjects who had been exposed to COVID-19, were actively infected with it, or had recovered from it provided the deeply sampled blood TCRbeta repertoires that made up the dataset. Sample metadata almost always included a de-identified subject ID, COVID-19 status, age in years and sex. The repertoires were made available in a free public database intended to serve as a resource for research on the immune response to SARS-CoV-2. The samples were drawn from two sources: the first 160 participants of the ongoing ImmuneRACE study, and 950 to 1,500 subjects contributed by 6 global collaborators.

In regard to this clone: The specificity of this receptor is unknown. No base quality information exists; no much larger clone differs at one position.

Spanning cysteine to phenylalanine, the CDR3 consists of 16 amino acids. Just the 48-base CDR3 DNA is kept, in frame starting at base 1. Via the germline V gene (reference sequence), CDR1 is SGHKS and CDR2 YYEKEE. For this chain, trimming is 2 bases at the V end and 8 bases at the J end, and the number of junction bases without a gene match is 10. Broader findings and caveats from the paper: The quantity of clinical and demographic metadata differed by source and by participant and was supplied without curation.

The immunoSEQ Assay, a bias-controlled multiplex PCR, was used to amplify TCRbeta CDR3 regions from genomic DNA. In the original analysis: Within the assay, amplification of reference gene primers was used to estimate how many nucleated cells each sample contained. Sequence reads were collapsed and filtered to measure the absolute abundance of every unique TCRbeta CDR3 rearrangement. For each sample, productive Simpson clonality was calculated as the square root of Simpson's diversity index across productive rearrangements. Not all clones reach the TCRdb copy of this immuneACCESS table, which keeps in-frame sequences only. Checked studies attribute under half of the gap to unresolved V genes and leave the rest unexplained. The V and J calls and clone size were taken over from that table, and D and trimming were inferred from the DNA. Within this sample are 60,000 to 80,000 clones, with more than 70% of them counted one time only. 8% to 9% of the sample is in the top ten clones.

The collaborating institutions used their own protocols to collect whole blood in K2EDTA tubes. Collaborator samples were shipped for TCRbeta analysis as frozen whole blood, isolated PBMCs, or DNA extracted from either sample type. This sequence was found in a man aged 50 to 59 with active COVID-19. This receptor chain uses TRBV5-5 and TRBJ2-1; TRBD1 matches 10 bases in the middle. Input material: peripheral blood. CDR3 protein: CASSFRYGQGGDEQFF. The nucleotides are TGTGCCAGCAGCTTCCGGTACGGACAGGGGGGCGATGAGCAGTTCTTC.